One and the same sample provided the 5 T cell receptor beta chains below, sequenced in a study of blood T cell repertoires in COVID-19. The protocol was immunoSEQ multiplex PCR, while the TCRdb copy is restricted to in-frame clones and leaves out a portion. The data contain 120,000 or so clones, around nine tenths of them singletons. The sequenced material came from peripheral blood. The receptors derive from a woman over 75 with acute or convalescent COVID-19.

The V and J genes are TRBV15 and TRBJ1-2, with D possibly being TRBD1 (5 bases). Trimming took 0 bases from V and 5 from J, leaving 10 bases between them. The germline V gene encodes CDR1 LNHNV and CDR2 YYDKDF (reference sequence). This CDR3 comprises 14 residues. For the CDR3, the DNA is TGTGCCACCAGCAGAGATCAGGCAGGGTATGGCTACACCTTC. It is translated as CATSRDQAGYGYTF.

This clone was picked up one time. The J gene is TRBJ2-7, the V gene TRBV20-1, with 7 positions matching TRBD2. CDR1 and CDR2 from the germline V gene are DFQATT and SNEGSKA (reference sequence). Trimming removed 3 bases from V and 0 bases from J; junction bases left unmatched: 5. The CDR3 is 14 amino acids. The CDR3: CSASSGGSSYEQYF. The CDR3 DNA reads TGCAGTGCTAGTTCCGGGGGGAGCTCCTACGAGCAGTACTTC.

V usage is TRBV11-2 and J usage is TRBJ1-2; D unclear. Germline-derived CDR1 and CDR2 are SGHAT and FQNNGV. This CDR3 has 15 residues. V lost 3 bases to trimming and J lost 0 bases, with 11 bases between them. The CDR3 DNA reads TGTGCCAGCAGCTTTGTGGAGACGGCTAACTATGGCTACACCTTC. Its protein is CASSFVETANYGYTF.

This chain uses TRBV9 with TRBJ1-6; D might be TRBD1 (5 bases). The V and J ends lost 5 bases and 7 bases respectively, with 16 bases between them. Per the germline V gene, CDR1 is SGDLS and CDR2 is YYNGEE. This CDR3 is 15 amino acids long. Written as DNA, the CDR3 is TGTGCCAGCAGTTCCAGGGAATCCTCAAATTCACCCCTCCACTTT. Amino acid sequence: CASSSRESSNSPLHF.

The chain links TRBV27 to TRBJ2-1; 12 positions match TRBD2. The CDR3 runs to 16 residues. In germline, CDR1 is MNHEY, CDR2 SMNVEV (reference sequence). Germline trimming cut 5 bases from V and 6 bases from J; bases unmatched to any gene: 8. CDR3: CASSEERLAGANEQFF. DNA for the CDR3: TGTGCCAGCAGTGAAGAAAGACTAGCGGGAGCCAATGAGCAGTTCTTC.